The 24 T cell receptor beta chains below all came from one sample that was sequenced in a study of vaccination and CD4 T cells after COVID-19. No antigen has been identified for these receptors. Noted treatment: roughly 11-day PBMC culture with coronavirus spike peptide pools or control peptides (ViraFEST assay). Oncomine TCR Beta short-read sequencing was applied to DNA from cultured CD4+ T cells. TCRdb re-analysed the PCR reads in MiXCR, keeping a single row per CDR3 protein. The sample lists 3,300 or so distinct CDR3 sequences, more than 70% occurring once. Sequenced sample: CD4+ T cells from blood, cultured in vitro. The source is a human donor who had recovered from COVID-19.

V and J are TRBV7-3 and TRBJ2-3; the D is unclear. This CDR3 comprises 13 residues. Germline V lookup: CDR1 SGHTA, CDR2 FQGTGA. Trimming shortened V by 2 bases and J by 3 bases, and 6 bases separated the two germline ends. CDR3: CASSLPETDTQYF. Written as DNA, the CDR3 is TGTGCCAGCAGCTTACCCGAGACAGATACGCAGTATTTT.

The rearrangement joins TRBV5-1 to TRBJ1-1; D perhaps matches TRBD1 (6 bases). Germline-derived CDR1 and CDR2 are SGHRS and YFSETQ. This CDR3 has 14 residues. V was cut by 4 bases and J by 1 base, with 11 bases left in between. As DNA, the CDR3 is TGCGCCAGCAGCCCAACACAGGGGAACACTGAAGCTTTCTTT. Translated, it gives CASSPTQGNTEAFF.

This chain connects TRBV6-1 to TRBJ1-2, with 11 positions matching TRBD1. CDR1 and CDR2 from the germline V gene are MNHNS and SASEGT. This CDR3 has 15 amino acids. Trimming cost V 5 bases and J 4 bases; bases outside gene matches: 6. The chain's CDR3 is CASSTGQGGLYGYTF. CDR3 DNA sequence: TGTGCCAGCAGTACGGGACAGGGGGGACTCTATGGCTACACCTTC.

By sample fraction, this clonotype is medium-sized. V gene TRBV5-1 combines with J gene TRBJ1-2; D perhaps matches TRBD1 (5 bases). The CDR3 sequence is 13 residues long. CDR1 and CDR2 (germline): SGHRS, YFSETQ. Trimming pared 6 bases from V and 7 bases from J, leaving 16 bases between. This CDR3 reads CASTHDGGGGYTF. In DNA, the CDR3 is TGCGCCAGCACCCATGATGGGGGAGGTGGCTACACCTTC.

The CDR3 nucleotides are TGTGCCAGCAGCGAAACCCTCAGGGAGAGGATCTATGGCTACACCTTC. It is translated as CASSETLRERIYGYTF. This sequence joins TRBV7-2 and TRBJ1-2, with a weak D call TRBD1 (5 bases). Looked up from germline, CDR1 is SGHTA and CDR2 is FQGNSA. The CDR3 has 16 residues. V was cut by 5 bases and J by 4 bases, with 20 bases left in between.

The genes are TRBV19 and TRBJ1-2, with D perhaps TRBD1 (5 bases). Germline lookup yields CDR1 LNHDA and CDR2 SQIVND (reference sequence). This CDR3 region has 12 residues. V was cut by 5 bases and J by 8 bases, with 12 bases left in between. The CDR3 reads CASSSGSRGYTF. The CDR3 DNA reads TGTGCCAGTAGTTCAGGGTCGAGGGGCTACACCTTC.

The genes are TRBV27 and TRBJ1-2, with D possibly matching TRBD1 (6 bases). CDR1 and CDR2 from the germline V gene are MNHEY and SMNVEV (reference sequence). CDR3 size: 15 residues. V gave up 5 bases and J gave up 0 bases, with 13 bases separating them. The CDR3 protein is CASSPRQVPNYGYTF. The CDR3 DNA follows: TGTGCCAGCAGTCCTCGACAGGTCCCTAACTATGGCTACACCTTC.

This clonotype was detected only once. This chain links TRBV19 with TRBJ1-2, with D possibly being TRBD1 (5 bases). This CDR3 is 12 amino acids long. Trimming shortened V by 2 bases and J by 7 bases, and 8 bases separated the two germline ends. Germline assignment: CDR1 LNHDA and CDR2 SQIVND (reference sequence). Here the CDR3 reads CASSILGTGYTF. Here the CDR3 DNA reads TGTGCCAGTAGTATACTAGGGACTGGCTACACCTTC.

With respect to this clonotype: A junction boundary mismatches the germline segment, possibly from a read error. The V gene is TRBV5-5, the J gene TRBJ2-3, with D possibly matching TRBD2 (6 bases). CDR3 length: 14 amino acids. Germline V gene data show CDR1 as SGHKS and CDR2 as YYEKEE (reference sequence). The CDR3 DNA follows: TGCGCCAGCAGCGGGCGACTTCCAGGGGATACGCAGTATTTT. This gives the protein CASSGRLPGDTQYF.

The rearrangement joins TRBV11-1 to TRBJ1-4; weak D call: TRBD1 (6 bases). The germline gives CDR1 SGHAT, CDR2 FQDESV (reference sequence). V lost 3 bases to trimming and J lost 7 bases, with 15 bases between them. The CDR3 is 15 residues long. Written as DNA, the CDR3 is TGTGCCAGCAGCTTGGCGGGGACAAACAGTGAAAAACTGTTTTTT. Its protein is CASSLAGTNSEKLFF.

The chain employs TRBV20-1 and TRBJ1-4; D may be TRBD1 (6 bases). V dropped 5 bases and J dropped 8 bases, with 18 bases sitting between them. The CDR3 contains 14 residues. The germline CDR1 and CDR2 sequences are DFQATT and SNEGSKA (reference sequence). The DNA for the CDR3 is TGCAGTGCTGCAAACAGGGCCGGGGACGAAAAACTGTTTTTT. Translating gives CSAANRAGDEKLFF.

The chain is built from TRBV4-1 and TRBJ1-5; perhaps TRBD1 as D (6 bases). Germline V lookup: CDR1 MGHRA, CDR2 YSYEKL. The CDR3 is 14 amino acids. V lost 1 base and J lost 6, with 10 bases in between. The CDR3 DNA sequence: TGCGCCAGCAGCCAAGGTACAGGGAGTCAGCCCCAGCATTTT. It yields the protein CASSQGTGSQPQHF.

CDR3 region: CASSLGTGYSYEQYF. The DNA of the CDR3 is TGTGCCAGCAGCTTAGGGACTGGATACTCCTACGAGCAGTACTTC. The genes are TRBV7-2 and TRBJ2-7, with TRBD2 as a possible D gene (5 bases). The CDR3 length is 15 residues. Germline V gene sequence: CDR1 SGHTA, CDR2 FQGNSA. Trimming removed 1 base at V and 0 bases at J, with 10 bases between.

V and J are TRBV6-4 and TRBJ2-3, with a weak D call TRBD1 (5 bases). The length of the CDR3 is 16 residues. Trimming cost V 0 bases and J 7 bases, with 17 bases left between them. The germline gives CDR1 MRHNA, CDR2 SNTAGT. The chain's CDR3 is CASSDSTRAMANTQYF. The CDR3 DNA reads as TGTGCCAGCAGTGACTCGACCAGGGCCATGGCGAATACGCAGTATTTT.

The genes are TRBV2 and TRBJ2-3; D is possibly TRBD2 (5 bases). The CDR3 is made up of 15 amino acids. Germline V gene data show CDR1 as SNHLY and CDR2 as FYNNEI. Deletions cut 4 bases from V and 1 base from J, with 12 bases between. CDR3 DNA sequence: TGTGCCAGCAGTGCGGCTAGCTGGGGCACAGATACGCAGTATTTT. Translating gives CASSAASWGTDTQYF.

The rearrangement uses TRBV6-2 or TRBV6-3 and TRBJ1-2; D ambiguous. From germline, CDR1 is MNHEY and CDR2 SVGEGT. V lost 7 bases to trimming and J lost 11 bases, with 20 bases between them. The CDR3 loop spans 13 amino acids. CDR3 bases: TGTGCCAGCAAAGAGTCTCATCGATGGGATTACACCTTC. Translated, it gives CASKESHRWDYTF.

The V call is TRBV7-8, the J call TRBJ2-1, with D perhaps TRBD1 (6 bases). V gave up 4 bases and J gave up 4 bases, with 11 bases separating them. CDR1 is SGHVS, CDR2 FQNEAQ, per germline. CDR3 length: 14 residues. The CDR3 DNA reads as TGTGCCAGCAGCTCCGGGACACATTACAATGAGCAGTTCTTC. It encodes CASSSGTHYNEQFF.

The chain combines TRBV5-1 with TRBJ2-2; 9 nucleotides match TRBD1. Germline assignment: CDR1 SGHRS and CDR2 YFSETQ. This CDR3 comprises 16 residues. Germline trimming cut 4 bases from V and 2 bases from J; bases unmatched to any gene: 6. As DNA, the CDR3 is TGCGCCAGCAGCCCCGGGACAGGGCCCAACACCGGGGAGCTGTTTTTT. Its protein product is CASSPGTGPNTGELFF.

The V gene is TRBV10-3, the J gene TRBJ1-2; D is possibly TRBD1 (5 bases). Germline CDR1 is ENHRY and CDR2 is SYGVKD. The CDR3 consists of 15 residues. With 1 base removed from V and 4 bases from J, the gap between germline ends came to 13 bases. The DNA for the CDR3 is TGTGCCATCAGTGAGTTCGGTGGACAAAGCTATGGCTACACCTTC. Protein product: CAISEFGGQSYGYTF.

The CDR3 loop reads CASSQTALAGMGDIQYF. CDR3 nucleotides: TGTGCCAGCAGCCAAACAGCCCTAGCGGGGATGGGGGACATTCAGTACTTC. This chain connects TRBV5-6 to TRBJ2-4; TRBD2 matches 9 bases. Germline V gene data show CDR1 as SGHDT and CDR2 as YYEEEE. With V trimmed by 4 bases and J by 8 bases, 16 bases remained unmatched. CDR3 length: 17 amino acids.

The chain employs TRBV6-1 and TRBJ1-2, with 7 bases lining up with TRBD1. Germline assignment: CDR1 MNHNS and CDR2 SASEGT. J gave up 2 bases and V 6 bases, and 3 bases lay outside the gene matches. This CDR3 has 13 residues. CDR3 amino acids: CASSPGQNYGYTF. CDR3 coding DNA: TGTGCCAGCAGCCCGGGACAGAACTATGGCTACACCTTC.

On this clonotype: At one boundary the junction diverges from the germline segment, which might be a read error. The chain recombines TRBV6-1 with TRBJ1-2, with a tentative D call TRBD1 (5 bases). This CDR3 is built from 12 residues. Germline V gene data show CDR1 as MNHNS and CDR2 as SASEGT. In nucleotides, the CDR3 is TGCGCCAGCAGTAGGGACAACTATGGCTACACCTTC. Amino acids: CASSRDNYGYTF.

This rearrangement joins TRBV24-1 to TRBJ2-6, with a possible D match to TRBD1 (6 bases). This CDR3 contains 18 residues. The V and J ends lost 5 bases and 0 bases respectively, with 16 bases between them. Germline V lookup: CDR1 KGHDR, CDR2 SFDVKD. The CDR3 spells CATSVRSGVLSGANVLTF. The DNA for the CDR3 is TGTGCCACCAGTGTTCGTTCAGGGGTCCTCTCTGGGGCCAACGTCCTGACTTTC.

This clonotype showed up just a few times. The chain joins TRBV6-1 to TRBJ2-1; 14 bases map to TRBD2. Germline values: CDR1 MNHNS, CDR2 SASEGT. The J segment lost 7 bases and the V segment lost 6 bases, leaving 5 bases of the junction unmatched. This CDR3 is 15 amino acids long. The CDR3 DNA follows: TGTGCCAGCAGGTGGACTAGCGGGGGGCGTAATGAGCAGTTCTTC. It encodes CASRWTSGGRNEQFF.